Only a few counts were recorded for the clone carrying this TCR beta chain. CDR3 length: 14 residues. Germline assignment: CDR1 MNHEY and CDR2 SVGAGI. Trimming removed 4 bases from V and 2 bases from J, with 12 bases in between. The data derive from a study of blood T cell repertoires in COVID-19. Study details: The samples span acute and convalescent COVID-19 from the United States, Italy and Spain. Nucleic acid was either cDNA or gDNA, and it came from T cells, B-cell-depleted T cells, or PBMCs.

As handled by the study authors: The authors estimated nucleated cell counts from reference gene primer amplification. TCRdb's table, derived via immunoSEQ multiplex PCR, lists solely in-frame clones and lacks some. That table furnishes V, J and clone size, whereas the DNA furnished D and trimming. The table lists 250,000 to 350,000 clones, about 81% of them singletons. The sequence was collected from a human donor with COVID-19, enrolled during active disease. The donor label of this sample is uncertain. The sample taken for sequencing was peripheral blood. V and J are TRBV6-5 and TRBJ2-7; a possible D gene is TRBD1 (5 bases). The CDR3 sequence: CASSSRQPPYEQYF. DNA of the CDR3: TGTGCCAGCAGTTCAAGACAGCCTCCCTACGAGCAGTACTTC.